The T cell receptor beta chain described here comes from a study of siplizumab effects on memory and regulatory T cells. The repertoire was sequenced with immunoSEQ multiplex PCR; TCRdb's copy has only in-frame clones and lacks some. The sample includes about 110,000 clones, about nine tenths of them seen just once. A note on this clone: The target antigen is unknown.

The J segment lost 7 bases and the V segment lost 1 base, leaving 15 bases of the junction unmatched. This CDR3 contains 18 residues. Germline V lookup: CDR1 SGHAT, CDR2 FQNNGV. General study points: The Treg-derived share of mappable alloreactive CD4+ clones averaged 68.8% with siplizumab and under 30% in controls.

The specimen was CD4+ T cells sorted from blood. The origin of this receptor is a human donor in good health. V is TRBV11-2 and J is TRBJ2-2; 7 nucleotides agree with TRBD1. The CDR3 DNA sequence: TGTGCCAGCAGCTTAGTTACCATGTTGGCAGGGGGTCACGGGGAGCTGTTTTTT. Amino acid sequence: CASSLVTMLAGGHGELFF.